Listed below are T cell receptor beta chains from one sample, sequenced in a study of cytomegalovirus exposure and HLA in healthy donors. Using immunoSEQ multiplex PCR, the repertoire was profiled, and TCRdb retains in-frame clones only, with some absent. The sample holds under 150,000 clones, over 8% seen once. Sequenced sample: PBMCs. The receptors originated from a man under 40 in good health and CMV-seronegative. CDR3s include the opening cysteine and the closing phenylalanine or tryptophan. D genes are given only for firm matches. For some rows the clone size is stated as once, few or many, or as a class when expanded; others skip it.

J	V	size	D	DNA	CDR3
TRBJ2-7	TRBV6-1	-	-	TGTGCCAGCAGTGTAGAAACAGGTAACGACGAGCAGTACTTC	CASSVETGNDEQYF
TRBJ1-6	TRBV4-3	-	-	TGCGCCAGCAGCCAAGATATGCCCGGGCCAGGGGATAATTCACCCCTCCACTTT	CASSQDMPGPGDNSPLHF
TRBJ2-1	TRBV11-3	-	-	TGTGCCAGCAGCTTACTCAATGAGCAGTTCTTC	CASSLLNEQFF
TRBJ1-2	TRBV2	few	-	TGTGCCAGCACGCCATATTCCGGGGGTGGCTACACCTTC	CASTPYSGGGYTF
TRBJ2-1	TRBV28	-	-	TGTGCCAGCAGTTTGGGGGGAGCTCCCTACAATGAGCAGTTCTTC	CASSLGGAPYNEQFF
TRBJ2-7	TRBV25-1	-	TRBD2	TGTGCCAGCAGTGCGACTAGCGCGGGCCCCCACGAGCAGTACTTC	CASSATSAGPHEQYF
TRBJ2-1	TRBV10-2	few	-	TGCGCCAGCAGTGAGAAGGAGAGCTCCTACAATGAGCAGTTCTTC	CASSEKESSYNEQFF
TRBJ2-7	TRBV6-1	-	TRBD2	TGTGCCAGCAGTGAAGCGATCCGGCTAGCGGGGTCCCAATCCTACGAGCAGTACTTC	CASSEAIRLAGSQSYEQYF
TRBJ2-1	TRBV9	-	TRBD2	TGTGCCAGCAGCTCTACCCCGGGACTAGCGGGAGAGATTCCCCTGGATGAGCAGTTCTTC	CASSSTPGLAGEIPLDEQFF
TRBJ2-7	TRBV7-9	few	TRBD1	TGTGCCAGCAGCTTGGGACAGAGGCAGTACTTC	CASSLGQRQYF
TRBJ2-7	TRBV5-1	few	-	TGCGCCAGCAGCTTGGCCGGACTGGCCTACGAGCAGTACTTC	CASSLAGLAYEQYF
TRBJ1-1	TRBV4-1	few	TRBD1	TGCGCCAGCAGCCACCATCCAGGACAGGAACCCGAAGCTTTCTTT	CASSHHPGQEPEAFF
TRBJ2-3	TRBV10-3	-	TRBD1	TGTGCCATCAGTCCAGGGGCGGTAGGGGGCATCCATACGCAGTATTTT	CAISPGAVGGIHTQYF
TRBJ1-2	TRBV19	-	TRBD1	TGTGCCAGTAGTCCAAGGACAGGGGGCTATGGCTACACCTTC	CASSPRTGGYGYTF
TRBJ2-2	TRBV7-2	-	-	TGTGCCAGCAGCTGGCTAGCTACTAGTTCCGGAAGCGGGGAGCTGTTTTTT	CASSWLATSSGSGELFF
TRBJ2-7	TRBV4-3	-	-	TGCGCCAGCAGCCAAGATCTCACTTCGAATTTGTACGAGCAGTACTTC	CASSQDLTSNLYEQYF
TRBJ2-1	TRBV7-9	-	TRBD1	TGTGCCAGCAGCTTACTCGGGACAGGGCTGAATGAGCAGTTCTTC	CASSLLGTGLNEQFF
TRBJ2-4	TRBV6-1	-	-	TGTGCCAGCAGTGCGGAAAACATTCAGTACTTC	CASSAENIQYF
TRBJ1-4	TRBV7-8	-	TRBD1	TGTGCCAGCAGCGGGACAGGAATTAATGAAAAACTGTTTTTT	CASSGTGINEKLFF
TRBJ1-1	TRBV5-1	-	TRBD1	TGCGCCAGCAGCCCGTTCAGGGGGATGAACACTGAAGCTTTCTTT	CASSPFRGMNTEAFF
TRBJ2-3	TRBV9	-	TRBD1	TGTGCCAGCACGCAGGGACAGGAGTACACAGATACGCAGTATTTT	CASTQGQEYTDTQYF
TRBJ2-1	TRBV7-3	-	-	TGTGCCAGCAGCTTCCCCCCGCGCCATGAGCAGTTCTTC	CASSFPPRHEQFF
TRBJ1-4	TRBV28	few	TRBD1	TGTGCCAGCAGTTTGGGGACAGCAGCAACTAATGAAAAACTGTTTTTT	CASSLGTAATNEKLFF
TRBJ1-5	TRBV6-1	-	-	TGTGCCAGCATTGGGACCGGGAGTCAGCCCCAGCATTTT	CASIGTGSQPQHF
TRBJ2-7	TRBV10-3	few	-	TGTGCCATGCTCGGGGGTCGGGTCTTC	CAMLGGRVF
TRBJ2-5	TRBV6-5	-	-	TGTGCCAGCAGTTACCAGGGACAAGAGACCCAGTACTTC	CASSYQGQETQYF
TRBJ2-3	TRBV7-9	few	TRBD2	TGTGCCAGCAGCCCTCGGACTAGTTTGGTGACAGATACGCAGTATTTT	CASSPRTSLVTDTQYF
TRBJ2-7	TRBV30	few	TRBD1	TGTGCCTGGAGTTCCGGGACAGGGGGCTACGAGCAGTACTTC	CAWSSGTGGYEQYF
TRBJ2-2	TRBV5-1	few	TRBD2	TGCGCCAGCACTATAGCGGGAGGGCACACCGGGGAGCTGTTTTTT	CASTIAGGHTGELFF
TRBJ2-2	TRBV4-3	-	-	TGCGCCAGCAGCCAAGCAGGGTTCGGAGCCGGGGAGCTGTTTTTT	CASSQAGFGAGELFF
TRBJ1-4	TRBV25-1	few	TRBD1	TGTGCCAGCAGTGATGTACAGGGGTCGGGTGAAAAACTGTTTTTT	CASSDVQGSGEKLFF
TRBJ2-2	TRBV6-4	-	TRBD1	TGTGCCAGCGGAACAGGGGGCGACACCGGGGAGCTGTTTTTT	CASGTGGDTGELFF
TRBJ1-1	TRBV28	few	TRBD1	TGTGCCAGCAACCGTATAGGGACAGGGAGTTTTTTT	CASNRIGTGSFF
TRBJ2-7	TRBV29-1	few	-	TGCAGCGTTGAGAGGTCCAGGGGCTACGAGCAGTACTTC	CSVERSRGYEQYF
TRBJ1-6	TRBV25-1	few	-	TGTGCCAGCAGGATGGGAGTCTCCTATAATTCACCCCTCCACTTT	CASRMGVSYNSPLHF
TRBJ2-7	TRBV5-1	-	-	TGCGCCAGCAGCTTGGCCTATGAAGCAGGGGGGTTTCCCTACGAGCAGTACTTC	CASSLAYEAGGFPYEQYF
TRBJ2-3	TRBV4-3	few	TRBD2	TGCGCCAGCAGCCAGTTTAGCGGGGTGCGGGATACGCAGTATTTT	CASSQFSGVRDTQYF
TRBJ2-7	TRBV4-3	-	TRBD2	TGCGCCAGCAGCCCCTGGGAGGGTTCCTACGAGCAGTACTTC	CASSPWEGSYEQYF
TRBJ1-1	TRBV7-6	-	-	TGTGCCAGCAGCTTAGCGGTGGTAAGGGGAAGGCACACTGAAGCTTTCTTT	CASSLAVVRGRHTEAFF
TRBJ2-5	TRBV9	-	TRBD2	TGTGCCAGCAGCGAAGGTAGCGGGACGGGCGAGACCCAGTACTTC	CASSEGSGTGETQYF
TRBJ2-7	TRBV28	few	-	TGTGCCAGCAGTTTAGCCGGGATGTGGAGCGAGCAGTACTTC	CASSLAGMWSEQYF
TRBJ1-1	TRBV7-2	-	-	TGTGCCAGCAGCCTGCAGGGTAGGGACACTGAAGCTTTCTTT	CASSLQGRDTEAFF
TRBJ1-5	TRBV19	-	-	TGTGCCAGTATTGGGGTGGCCAGGGGCAATCAGCCCCAGCATTTT	CASIGVARGNQPQHF
TRBJ1-4	TRBV9	-	TRBD1	TGTGCCAGCAGCCACTCGGGACAGGTCAATGAAAAACTGTTTTTT	CASSHSGQVNEKLFF
TRBJ2-1	TRBV5-1	-	TRBD1	TGCGCCAGCAGCTCGCTACAACAGGGGAGCTCCTACAATGAGCAGTTCTTC	CASSSLQQGSSYNEQFF
TRBJ1-1	TRBV15	-	-	TGTGCCACCAGCAGGGTGTCGGTGAACACTGAAGCTTTCTTT	CATSRVSVNTEAFF
TRBJ2-5	TRBV7-9	-	TRBD1	TGTGCCAGCAGCCTAGGGACAGGGCTATACCAAGAGACCCAGTACTTC	CASSLGTGLYQETQYF
TRBJ2-1	TRBV27	-	-	-	CASSTSTSIQFF